This is a list of T cell receptor beta chains from one sample in a study of T-cell reconstitution after alpha-beta-depleted transplantation in children. TCRdb ran MiXCR on the PCR reads and lists one entry per CDR3 protein. The data hold about 260,000 distinct CDR3 sequences, with under 9.5% observed a single time. Source: PBMCs, mostly from graft donor cells, taken 180 days after TCRalphabeta/CD19-depleted stem cell transplant. These receptors originate from a male patient younger than 18 who had a stem cell transplant for acute lymphoblastic leukemia, so the T cells may come from the graft donor. CDR3s include the opening cysteine and the closing phenylalanine or tryptophan. D genes are given only for firm matches. The listing skips clone size in some rows; elsewhere it reads once, few, many or a size class.

CDR3 DNA: TGCAGTGCTAGGGGAGACAGGGGGGTCACCGGGGAGCTGTTTTTT; CDR3 protein: CSARGDRGVTGELFF; V gene: TRBV20-1; J gene: TRBJ2-2; D gene: TRBD1; clone size: many
CDR3 DNA: TGCAGTGCCCCGGACCGTTCCTACGAGCAGTACTTC; CDR3 protein: CSAPDRSYEQYF; V gene: TRBV20-1; J gene: TRBJ2-7; D gene: NA; clone size: many
CDR3 DNA: TGTGCCAGCAGCTTAGATCAGGGGAGCTATGGCTACACCTTC; CDR3 protein: CASSLDQGSYGYTF; V gene: TRBV5-4; J gene: TRBJ1-2; D gene: NA; clone size: few
CDR3 DNA: TGTGCCAGCAGCTTAGAACCAGCGGGGGGTCCAGGTCCCCCCTACAATGAGCAGTTCTTC; CDR3 protein: CASSLEPAGGPGPPYNEQFF; V gene: TRBV11-2; J gene: TRBJ2-1; D gene: TRBD2; clone size: many
CDR3 DNA: TGTGCCAGCAGCTTTCATAGCGGGGCGGGCACCGGGGAGCTGTTTTTT; CDR3 protein: CASSFHSGAGTGELFF; V gene: TRBV7-2; J gene: TRBJ2-2; D gene: TRBD2; clone size: NA
CDR3 DNA: TGTGCCAGCAGCTTAGGACAGGGGGACACAGATACGCAGTATTTT; CDR3 protein: CASSLGQGDTDTQYF; V gene: TRBV11-3; J gene: TRBJ2-3; D gene: TRBD1; clone size: NA
CDR3 DNA: TGTGCCAGCAGTGTCGGCAGGGGAGGAAGAAACACCATATATTTT; CDR3 protein: CASSVGRGGRNTIYF; V gene: TRBV2; J gene: TRBJ1-3; D gene: NA; clone size: many
CDR3 DNA: TGTGCCATCAGTGAGTCAGTAACTGTCTATGGCTACACCTTC; CDR3 protein: CAISESVTVYGYTF; V gene: TRBV10-3; J gene: TRBJ1-2; D gene: NA; clone size: many
CDR3 DNA: TGTGCCAGCACCCTTAGCGGGGGGGCTTATACGCAGTATTTT; CDR3 protein: CASTLSGGAYTQYF; V gene: TRBV6-1; J gene: TRBJ2-3; D gene: TRBD2; clone size: few
CDR3 DNA: TGTGCCAGCAGTAACCTACAGGGGGCGCATGGCTACACCTTC; CDR3 protein: CASSNLQGAHGYTF; V gene: TRBV6-5; J gene: TRBJ1-2; D gene: TRBD1; clone size: few
CDR3 DNA: TGTGCCAGCATGGGCGGGAGTATCACCTACAATGAGCAGTTCTTC; CDR3 protein: CASMGGSITYNEQFF; V gene: TRBV28; J gene: TRBJ2-1; D gene: TRBD2; clone size: many
CDR3 DNA: TGTGCCAGCACCATGACAGGGCGGAGGACAGATACGCAGTATTTT; CDR3 protein: CASTMTGRRTDTQYF; V gene: TRBV12-3/TRBV12-4; J gene: TRBJ2-3; D gene: TRBD1; clone size: many
CDR3 DNA: TGCAGTGCTGGAAGAACAGGGGGCACTCAGCCCCAGCATTTT; CDR3 protein: CSAGRTGGTQPQHF; V gene: TRBV20-1; J gene: TRBJ1-5; D gene: TRBD1; clone size: many
CDR3 DNA: TGTGCCAGCAAGATGGGACAGGCGAGCTCCTACGAGCAGTACTTC; CDR3 protein: CASKMGQASSYEQYF; V gene: TRBV28; J gene: TRBJ2-7; D gene: TRBD1; clone size: few
CDR3 DNA: TGTGCCAGCAGTCCCCTAGCGGGAGGGCGGAACAATGAGCAGTTCTTC; CDR3 protein: CASSPLAGGRNNEQFF; V gene: TRBV27; J gene: TRBJ2-1; D gene: TRBD2; clone size: many
CDR3 DNA: TGTGCCAGCAGTTTCTTGACTAGCGGGAGGCTATACAATGAGCAGTTCTTC; CDR3 protein: CASSFLTSGRLYNEQFF; V gene: TRBV12-3/TRBV12-4; J gene: TRBJ2-1; D gene: TRBD2; clone size: many
CDR3 DNA: TGTGCCAGCAGTTACAAGCCAGTAAGCTACAATGAGCAGTTCTTC; CDR3 protein: CASSYKPVSYNEQFF; V gene: TRBV6-5; J gene: TRBJ2-1; D gene: NA; clone size: many
CDR3 DNA: TGCAGTGCTACTCCCGGGACAGGGCAAGAGACCCAGTACTTC; CDR3 protein: CSATPGTGQETQYF; V gene: TRBV20-1; J gene: TRBJ2-5; D gene: TRBD1; clone size: many
CDR3 DNA: TGTGCCAGCAGTCGAACTAGCGGAGGATTCTACGAGCAGTACTTC; CDR3 protein: CASSRTSGGFYEQYF; V gene: TRBV7-2; J gene: TRBJ2-7; D gene: TRBD2; clone size: NA
CDR3 DNA: TGTGCCAGCAGCCCGCCTCTGACTAGCGGGGGGAACGGGGAGCTGTTTTTT; CDR3 protein: CASSPPLTSGGNGELFF; V gene: TRBV11-2; J gene: TRBJ2-2; D gene: TRBD2; clone size: many
CDR3 DNA: TGTGCCACCAGCAGAGAACAACGGGATCACTCTGGAAACACCATATATTTT; CDR3 protein: CATSREQRDHSGNTIYF; V gene: TRBV15; J gene: TRBJ1-3; D gene: NA; clone size: many
CDR3 DNA: TGTGCCAGCAGTCTTAGGGCAGGGGTCAGCTACGAGCAGTACTTC; CDR3 protein: CASSLRAGVSYEQYF; V gene: TRBV12-3/TRBV12-4; J gene: TRBJ2-7; D gene: NA; clone size: many
CDR3 DNA: TGTGCCACCAGTGGTCTCCGGGACAGAGCCATTTCTGCACCCCTCCACTTT; CDR3 protein: CATSGLRDRAISAPLHF; V gene: TRBV24-1; J gene: TRBJ1-6; D gene: TRBD1; clone size: many
CDR3 DNA: TGTGCCACCAGTGATTTTGGGACGGGAGAGTGGAATGAGCAGTTCTTC; CDR3 protein: CATSDFGTGEWNEQFF; V gene: TRBV24-1; J gene: TRBJ2-1; D gene: NA; clone size: NA
CDR3 DNA: TGCGCCAGCAGCATTCGGACTAGCGGGGCGTACAATGAGCAGTTCTTC; CDR3 protein: CASSIRTSGAYNEQFF; V gene: TRBV5-1; J gene: TRBJ2-1; D gene: TRBD2; clone size: many
CDR3 DNA: TGTGCCAGCAGTTTAGTTATGAACACTGAAGCTTTCTTT; CDR3 protein: CASSLVMNTEAFF; V gene: TRBV27; J gene: TRBJ1-1; D gene: NA; clone size: many
CDR3 DNA: TGTGCCAGCAGCTTAGGGCCTAGCACAGATACGCAGTATTTT; CDR3 protein: CASSLGPSTDTQYF; V gene: TRBV12-3/TRBV12-4; J gene: TRBJ2-3; D gene: NA; clone size: many
CDR3 DNA: TGCGCCAGCAGCCAAGAAGGGGCGGGAGGAAGGTACAATGAGCAGTTCTTC; CDR3 protein: CASSQEGAGGRYNEQFF; V gene: TRBV4-1; J gene: TRBJ2-1; D gene: TRBD2; clone size: many
CDR3 DNA: TGTGCCAGCAGTTTGGCGGGGGGGGAGCTGTTTTTT; CDR3 protein: CASSLAGGELFF; V gene: TRBV27; J gene: TRBJ2-2; D gene: NA; clone size: many
CDR3 DNA: TGCGCCAGCAGCTCCAAACCTACCACCTACGAGCAGTACTTC; CDR3 protein: CASSSKPTTYEQYF; V gene: TRBV5-1; J gene: TRBJ2-7; D gene: NA; clone size: many
CDR3 DNA: TGTGCCAGCAGCAACGACCTAGCGTACCCTTCCTACGAGCAGTACTTC; CDR3 protein: CASSNDLAYPSYEQYF; V gene: TRBV9; J gene: TRBJ2-7; D gene: NA; clone size: NA
CDR3 DNA: TGTGCCAGCAGCTTAGAAAGGCCCAGCGGGAAGACCCAGTACTTC; CDR3 protein: CASSLERPSGKTQYF; V gene: TRBV7-9; J gene: TRBJ2-5; D gene: TRBD2; clone size: few
CDR3 DNA: TGTGCCAGCAGTCTTTTATCCACTAGCGGGGGGGCTAATGAGCAGTTCTTC; CDR3 protein: CASSLLSTSGGANEQFF; V gene: TRBV6-2/TRBV6-3; J gene: TRBJ2-1; D gene: TRBD2; clone size: many
CDR3 DNA: TGTGCCAGCAGTTACCGGGGGGGAAGGGTCTTC; CDR3 protein: CASSYRGGRVF; V gene: TRBV6-5; J gene: TRBJ2-1; D gene: TRBD2; clone size: many
CDR3 DNA: TGTGCCACCACAGGGGTACATGGCTACACCTTC; CDR3 protein: CATTGVHGYTF; V gene: TRBV24-1; J gene: TRBJ1-2; D gene: NA; clone size: many
CDR3 DNA: TGTGCCAGCATTTACCGGGACCGAGCCTACGAGCAGTACTTC; CDR3 protein: CASIYRDRAYEQYF; V gene: TRBV6-5; J gene: TRBJ2-7; D gene: NA; clone size: many
CDR3 DNA: TGTGCCAGCAGCGAGACAGGTCGGACCTACGAGCAGTACTTC; CDR3 protein: CASSETGRTYEQYF; V gene: TRBV12-3/TRBV12-4; J gene: TRBJ2-7; D gene: NA; clone size: many
CDR3 DNA: TGTGCCAGCAGCCCAACACAGGGGGAGATTTCCTACGAGCAGTACTTC; CDR3 protein: CASSPTQGEISYEQYF; V gene: TRBV4-2; J gene: TRBJ2-7; D gene: TRBD1; clone size: many
CDR3 DNA: TGTGCCAGCTCACCACCGTCTTTTACAGATACGCAGTATTTT; CDR3 protein: CASSPPSFTDTQYF; V gene: TRBV18; J gene: TRBJ2-3; D gene: NA; clone size: few
CDR3 DNA: TGTGCCAGCAGCTTATTATTGGCGGGGGGGTATGTGAACGAGCAGTACTTC; CDR3 protein: CASSLLLAGGYVNEQYF; V gene: TRBV7-8; J gene: TRBJ2-7; D gene: TRBD2; clone size: many
CDR3 DNA: TGTGCCAGCAGCTCCCAATGGGGGACAGGAGGGGGCTATGGCTACACCTTC; CDR3 protein: CASSSQWGTGGGYGYTF; V gene: TRBV7-2; J gene: TRBJ1-2; D gene: TRBD1; clone size: many
CDR3 DNA: TGTGCCAGCAGCTTAGAACAGGGGTCAGATACGCAGTATTTT; CDR3 protein: CASSLEQGSDTQYF; V gene: TRBV7-3; J gene: TRBJ2-3; D gene: TRBD1; clone size: many
CDR3 DNA: TGTGCCAGCAGTGAGACTAGGTACGAGCAGTACTTC; CDR3 protein: CASSETRYEQYF; V gene: TRBV2; J gene: TRBJ2-7; D gene: NA; clone size: few
CDR3 DNA: TGTGCCAGCAGCTTAGCAACAGCGGGAGGGTACGAGCAGTACTTC; CDR3 protein: CASSLATAGGYEQYF; V gene: TRBV7-8; J gene: TRBJ2-7; D gene: TRBD2; clone size: many
CDR3 DNA: TGCGCCAGCAGCTGGGGCAATAGCTCCTACAATGAGCAGTTCTTC; CDR3 protein: CASSWGNSSYNEQFF; V gene: TRBV5-1; J gene: TRBJ2-1; D gene: NA; clone size: many
CDR3 DNA: TGTGCCACCAGTGATTCGGGACTAGCGGGAGGCACAGATACGCAGTATTTT; CDR3 protein: CATSDSGLAGGTDTQYF; V gene: TRBV24-1; J gene: TRBJ2-3; D gene: TRBD2; clone size: many